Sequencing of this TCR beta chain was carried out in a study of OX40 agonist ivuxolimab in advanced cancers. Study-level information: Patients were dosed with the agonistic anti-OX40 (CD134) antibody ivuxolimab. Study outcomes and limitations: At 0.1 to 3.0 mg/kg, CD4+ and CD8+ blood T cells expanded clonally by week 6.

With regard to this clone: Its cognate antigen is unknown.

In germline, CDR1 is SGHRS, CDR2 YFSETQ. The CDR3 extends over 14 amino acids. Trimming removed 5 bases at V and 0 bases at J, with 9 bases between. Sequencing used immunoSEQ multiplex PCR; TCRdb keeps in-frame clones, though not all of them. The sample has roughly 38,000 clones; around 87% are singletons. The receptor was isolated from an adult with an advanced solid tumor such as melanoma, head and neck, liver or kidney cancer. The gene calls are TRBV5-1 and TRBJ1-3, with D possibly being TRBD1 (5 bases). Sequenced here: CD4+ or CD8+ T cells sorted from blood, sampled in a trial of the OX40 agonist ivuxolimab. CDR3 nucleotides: TGCGCCAGCAGGTCCGACAGCTCTGGAAACACCATATATTTT. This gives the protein CASRSDSSGNTIYF. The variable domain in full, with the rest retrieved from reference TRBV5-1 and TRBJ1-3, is KAGVTQTPRYLIKTRGQQVTLSCSPISGHRSVSWYQQTPGQGLQFLFEYFSETQRNKGNFPGRFSGRQFSNSRSEMNVSTLELGDSALYLCASRSDSSGNTIYFGEGSWLTVV.